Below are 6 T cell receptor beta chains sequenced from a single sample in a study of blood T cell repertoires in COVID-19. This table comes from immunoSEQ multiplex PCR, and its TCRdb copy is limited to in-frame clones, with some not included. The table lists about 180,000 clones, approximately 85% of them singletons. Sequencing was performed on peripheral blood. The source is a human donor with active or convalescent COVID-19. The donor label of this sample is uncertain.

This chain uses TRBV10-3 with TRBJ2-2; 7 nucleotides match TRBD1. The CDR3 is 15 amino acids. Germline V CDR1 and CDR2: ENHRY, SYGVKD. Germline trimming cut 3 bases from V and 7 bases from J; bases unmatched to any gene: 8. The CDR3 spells CAISDWTGPRGELFF. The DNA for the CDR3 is TGTGCCATCAGTGATTGGACAGGACCACGCGGGGAGCTGTTTTTT.

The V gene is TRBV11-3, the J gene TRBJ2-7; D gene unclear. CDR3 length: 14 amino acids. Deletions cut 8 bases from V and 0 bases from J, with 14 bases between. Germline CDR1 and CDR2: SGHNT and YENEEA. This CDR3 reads CASRLSVYSYEQYF. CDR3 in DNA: TGTGCCAGCCGTCTGAGCGTCTACTCCTACGAGCAGTACTTC.

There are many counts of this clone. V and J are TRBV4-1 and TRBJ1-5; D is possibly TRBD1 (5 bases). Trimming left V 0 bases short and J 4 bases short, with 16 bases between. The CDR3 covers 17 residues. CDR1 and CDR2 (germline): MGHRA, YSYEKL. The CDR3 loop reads CASSQESGYRGNQPQHF. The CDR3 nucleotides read TGCGCCAGCAGCCAAGAGTCTGGTTACCGGGGGAATCAGCCCCAGCATTTT.

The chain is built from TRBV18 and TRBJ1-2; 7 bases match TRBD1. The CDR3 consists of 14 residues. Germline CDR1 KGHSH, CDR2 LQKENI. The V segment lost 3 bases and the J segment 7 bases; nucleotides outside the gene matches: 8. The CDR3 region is CASSPTGAQGGYTF. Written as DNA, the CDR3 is TGTGCCAGCTCACCTACAGGGGCCCAGGGTGGCTACACCTTC. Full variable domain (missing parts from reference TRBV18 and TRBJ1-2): NAGVMQNPRHLVRRRGQEARLRCSPMKGHSHVYWYRQLPEEGLKFMVYLQKENIIDESGMPKERFSAEFPKEGPSILRIQQVVRGDSAAYFCASSPTGAQGGYTFGSGTRLTVV.

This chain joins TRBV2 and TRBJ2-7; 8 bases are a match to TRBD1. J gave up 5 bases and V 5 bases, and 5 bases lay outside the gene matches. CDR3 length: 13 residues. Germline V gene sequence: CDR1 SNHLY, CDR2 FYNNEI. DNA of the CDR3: TGTGCCAGCAGTCAGGACAGGGCGGACGAGCAGTACTTC. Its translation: CASSQDRADEQYF.

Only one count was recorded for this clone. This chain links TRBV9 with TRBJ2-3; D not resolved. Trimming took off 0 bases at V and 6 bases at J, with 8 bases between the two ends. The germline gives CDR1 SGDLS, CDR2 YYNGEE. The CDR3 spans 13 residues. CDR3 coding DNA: TGTGCCAGCAGCGTAGATCTCGCGGATACGCAGTATTTT. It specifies CASSVDLADTQYF.